The 18 T cell receptor beta chains reported below all come from one sample, sequenced in a study of Graves' ophthalmopathy and Graves' hyperthyroidism. Amplified TCR beta CDR3 regions were obtained using RNA transcripts as template. An initial RT-PCR round employing HTBI primers preceded a second-round multiplex PCR. TCRdb re-analysed the multiplex PCR reads in MiXCR, keeping a single row per CDR3 protein. The sample includes over 40,000 distinct CDR3 sequences, around 48% of them seen just once. Sequenced sample: peripheral blood. These receptors came from an adult man with Graves' ophthalmopathy.

A few counts support this clonotype. This CDR3 reads CASSLTTSGVYEQYF. The CDR3 DNA reads TGCGCCAGCAGCTTAACCACAAGTGGGGTCTACGAGCAGTACTTC. The V gene is TRBV5-1, the J gene TRBJ2-7; D is unclear. Germline V gene sequence: CDR1 SGHRS, CDR2 YFSETQ. The V gene lost 2 bases and the J gene lost 3 bases, with 15 bases spanning the gap. The CDR3 is 15 amino acids.

By share of the sample, this clonotype is medium-sized. The junction departs from the called germline gene at one end, perhaps through a read error. The chain has TRBV7-7 and TRBJ2-3, with a tentative D call TRBD2 (6 bases). CDR1 is SSHAT, CDR2 FNYEAQ, per germline (reference sequence). The CDR3 covers 13 residues. The CDR3, as DNA: TGTGCTAGCAGCCCGGGACTCACAGATACGCAGTATTTT. It translates to CASSPGLTDTQYF.

This clonotype appeared many times. The chain couples TRBV5-8 to TRBJ2-5; the D gene is possibly TRBD1 (6 bases). CDR3 length: 15 residues. The V gene's germline CDR1 is SGHTS and CDR2 YDEGEE. V lost 0 bases to trimming and J lost 5 bases, with 14 bases between them. The CDR3 sequence is CASSLVQGRVETQYF. Here the CDR3 DNA reads TGTGCCAGCAGCTTGGTACAGGGAAGGGTGGAGACCCAGTACTTC. The full variable domain, its missing parts supplied by reference TRBV5-8 and TRBJ2-5, is EAGVTQSPTHLIKTRGQQATLRCSPISGHTSVYWYQQALGLGLQFLLWYDEGEERNRGNFPPRFSGRQFPNYSSELNVNALELEDSALYLCASSLVQGRVETQYFGPGTRLLVL.

The chain employs TRBV19 and TRBJ2-1; TRBD1 is a possible D gene (6 bases). The germline V and J ends were trimmed by 4 bases and 4 bases, with 11 bases remaining between them. Germline loops: CDR1 LNHDA, CDR2 SQIVND (reference sequence). The CDR3 length is 14 residues. This chain's CDR3 is CASSSQGGYNEQFF. CDR3 coding DNA: TGTGCCAGTAGTAGTCAAGGGGGATACAATGAGCAGTTCTTC.

The chain joins TRBV9 to TRBJ2-7; 9 bases are shared with TRBD1. The CDR3 is 15 amino acids. The J segment lost 2 bases and the V segment lost 3 bases, leaving 6 bases of the junction unmatched. Germline CDR1 reads SGDLS; CDR2 reads YYNGEE. CDR3: CASSEGTGRAYEQYF. For the CDR3, the DNA is TGTGCCAGCAGCGAGGGGACAGGGAGGGCCTACGAGCAGTACTTC.

This clonotype was seen at least ten times. The V gene is TRBV12-3 or TRBV12-4, the J gene TRBJ2-5, with a weak D call TRBD2 (5 bases). CDR3 length: 15 amino acids. Trimming stripped 5 bases from V and 3 bases from J, with 16 bases between. CDR3 amino acids: CASSISSTGEETQYF. CDR3 sequence (DNA): TGTGCCAGCAGTATATCCTCCACCGGGGAAGAGACCCAGTACTTC.

The chain carries TRBV2 and TRBJ2-1; TRBD2 matches 11 bases. This CDR3 is built from 17 residues. Germline CDR1 SNHLY, CDR2 FYNNEI. With 10 bases clipped from V and 9 bases from J, the junction kept 20 bases outside the gene matches. The DNA of the CDR3 is TGTGCCATACAGACTAGCGGGACGAGTGGGGTATCCGGTGAGCAGTTCTTC. Amino acid sequence: CAIQTSGTSGVSGEQFF.

As concerns this clonotype: Mismatch with germline at one junction end may stem from a read error. The rearrangement uses TRBV7-7 and TRBJ2-5; D perhaps matches TRBD2 (5 bases). The CDR3 contains 13 residues. From germline, CDR1 is SSHAT and CDR2 FNYEAQ (reference sequence). CDR3 sequence (DNA): TGTGCTAGCAACCGAGGGTTAGGAGAGACCCAGTACTTC. Translation: CASNRGLGETQYF.

This clonotype was counted at least ten times. The chain has TRBV12-3 or TRBV12-4 and TRBJ2-1; D might be TRBD1 (5 bases). Between the trimmed V and J ends, which lost 2 bases and 10 bases, there was a span of 12 bases. This CDR3 spans 13 amino acids. CDR3 in DNA: TGTGCCAGCAGTTTAAGGGGCGCCCGGGAGCAGTTCTTC. This translates into CASSLRGAREQFF.

The rearrangement joins TRBV29-1 to TRBJ2-7, with D possibly TRBD2 on 6 matching bases. Germline CDR1 SQVTM, CDR2 ANQGSEA. The CDR3 spans 12 residues. V was shortened by 3 bases and J by 2 bases, with 8 bases between the two germline ends. The chain's CDR3 is CSVDGGTYEQYF. The CDR3 DNA reads TGCAGCGTTGACGGAGGGACCTACGAGCAGTACTTC.

The chain employs TRBV7-6 and TRBJ1-6, with 10 bases identical to TRBD1. CDR3 length: 17 residues. Germline V gene lookup returns CDR1 SGHVS and CDR2 FNYEAQ. The V gene end was trimmed by 5 bases and the J gene end by 4 bases; junction bases not matched to a gene: 8. CDR3 region: CASSPARDRGYNSPLHF. The CDR3 coding sequence is TGTGCCAGCAGCCCGGCCCGGGACAGGGGTTATAATTCACCCCTCCACTTT.

This clonotype was counted a few times. Because it lacks the conserved phenylalanine or tryptophan at the end, this CDR3 is likely a read error. V is TRBV6-5 and J is TRBJ2-5; D is ambiguous. The CDR3 runs to 10 residues. CDR1 and CDR2 from the germline V gene are MNHEY and SVGAGI. The V gene lost 6 bases and the J gene lost 11 bases, with 10 bases spanning the gap. CDR3 coding DNA: TGTGCCAGCAGGGCTGACGGACAGTACTAC. Its protein product is CASRADGQYY.

This chain links TRBV20-1 with TRBJ1-1; D is unclear. V lost 6 bases, J lost 1 base, and 9 bases lay in between. Germline V gives CDR1 DFQATT, CDR2 SNEGSKA (reference sequence). This CDR3 contains 12 residues. CDR3 nucleotide sequence: TGCAGTGCCACGGGAAGGAACACTGAAGCTTTCTTT. Protein sequence: CSATGRNTEAFF.

In this sample, this clonotype turned up many times. This rearrangement joins TRBV6-6 to TRBJ1-1, with TRBD1 as a possible D gene (6 bases). The V and J ends lost 3 bases and 4 bases respectively, with 12 bases between them. Germline CDR1 MNHNY, CDR2 SVGAGI (reference sequence). The CDR3 is 14 amino acids. For the CDR3, the DNA is TGTGCCAGCAGTTATGGGGGCCAGGGCACTGAAGCTTTCTTT. Its translation: CASSYGGQGTEAFF.

This clonotype was observed a single time. The rearrangement links TRBV29-1 to TRBJ2-5, with 12 nucleotides matching TRBD2. V shed 8 bases, J shed 4 bases, and the junction held 20 bases outside the gene matches. In germline, CDR1 is SQVTM, CDR2 ANQGSEA. This CDR3 is 18 amino acids long. DNA of the CDR3: TGCAGCAGCCAAGAGACTAGCGGGGGCATACCCGGGGGAGAGACCCAGTACTTC. Protein product: CSSQETSGGIPGGETQYF. Variable domain in full (rest from reference TRBV29-1 and TRBJ2-5): SAVISQKPSRDICQRGTSLTIQCQVDSQVTMMFWYRQQPGQSLTLIATANQGSEATYESGFVIDKFPISRPNLTFSTLTVSNMSPEDSSIYLCSSQETSGGIPGGETQYFGPGTRLLVL.

The rearrangement links TRBV7-3 to TRBJ1-1; the match to TRBD1 covers 7 bases. Germline values: CDR1 SGHTA, CDR2 FQGTGA. CDR3 length: 14 amino acids. Losses at the gene ends were 5 bases for V and 3 bases for J; bases not matched to a gene: 6. CDR3 amino acids: CASSPQGGDTEAFF. The DNA for the CDR3 is TGTGCCAGCAGCCCCCAGGGGGGGGACACTGAAGCTTTCTTT.

Remarks on this clonotype: Without the conserved terminal phenylalanine or tryptophan, this CDR3 likely stems from a read error. The limits of the CDR3 on the DNA are not certain, so only TCRdb's listed CDR3 is given. The chain combines TRBV6-5 with TRBJ1-1. Germline CDR1 and CDR2: MNHEY and SVGAGI. The CDR3 contains 8 residues when both ends are counted. CDR3 in amino acids: CARYEDLS.

The sample holds many counts of this clonotype. J is TRBJ1-2 and V is TRBV7-2, with a weak D call TRBD1 (6 bases). V was cut by 1 base and J by 11 bases, with 11 bases left in between. The CDR3 contains 12 residues. CDR1 and CDR2 from the germline V gene are SGHTA and FQGNSA. CDR3: CASSLGGPWYTF. The DNA for the CDR3 is TGTGCCAGCAGCTTAGGGGGGCCGTGGTACACCTTC.